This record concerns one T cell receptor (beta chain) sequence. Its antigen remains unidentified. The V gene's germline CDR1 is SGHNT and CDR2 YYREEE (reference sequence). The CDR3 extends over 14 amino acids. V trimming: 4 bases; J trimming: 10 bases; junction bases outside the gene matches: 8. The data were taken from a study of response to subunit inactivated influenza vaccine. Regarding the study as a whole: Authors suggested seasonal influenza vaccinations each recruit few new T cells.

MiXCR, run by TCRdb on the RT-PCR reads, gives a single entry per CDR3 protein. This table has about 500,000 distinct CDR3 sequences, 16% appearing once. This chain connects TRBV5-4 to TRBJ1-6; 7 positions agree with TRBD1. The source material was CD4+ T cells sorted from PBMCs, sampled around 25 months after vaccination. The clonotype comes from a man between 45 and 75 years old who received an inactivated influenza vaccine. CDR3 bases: TGTGCCAGCAGCCATTGGGACAGTCTATCACCCCTCCACTTT. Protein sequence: CASSHWDSLSPLHF. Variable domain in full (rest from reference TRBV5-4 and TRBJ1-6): ETGVTQSPTHLIKTRGQQVTLRCSSQSGHNTVSWYQQALGQGPQFIFQYYREEENGRGNFPPRFSGLQFPNYSSELNVNALELDDSALYLCASSHWDSLSPLHFGNGTRLTVT.